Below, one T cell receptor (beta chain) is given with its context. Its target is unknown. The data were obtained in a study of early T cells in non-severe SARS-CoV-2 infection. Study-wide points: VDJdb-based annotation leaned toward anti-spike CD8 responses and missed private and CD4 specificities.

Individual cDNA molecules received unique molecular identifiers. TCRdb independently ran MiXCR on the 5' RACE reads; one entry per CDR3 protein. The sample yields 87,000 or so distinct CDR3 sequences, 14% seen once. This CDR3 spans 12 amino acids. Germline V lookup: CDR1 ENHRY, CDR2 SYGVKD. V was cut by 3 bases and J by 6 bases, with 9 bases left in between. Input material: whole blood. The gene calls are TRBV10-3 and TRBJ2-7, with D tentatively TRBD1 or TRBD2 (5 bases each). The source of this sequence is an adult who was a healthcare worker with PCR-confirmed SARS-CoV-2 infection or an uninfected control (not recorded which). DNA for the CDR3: TGTGCCATCAGTGACCGGGGCTCCGAGCAGTACTTC. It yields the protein CAISDRGSEQYF.